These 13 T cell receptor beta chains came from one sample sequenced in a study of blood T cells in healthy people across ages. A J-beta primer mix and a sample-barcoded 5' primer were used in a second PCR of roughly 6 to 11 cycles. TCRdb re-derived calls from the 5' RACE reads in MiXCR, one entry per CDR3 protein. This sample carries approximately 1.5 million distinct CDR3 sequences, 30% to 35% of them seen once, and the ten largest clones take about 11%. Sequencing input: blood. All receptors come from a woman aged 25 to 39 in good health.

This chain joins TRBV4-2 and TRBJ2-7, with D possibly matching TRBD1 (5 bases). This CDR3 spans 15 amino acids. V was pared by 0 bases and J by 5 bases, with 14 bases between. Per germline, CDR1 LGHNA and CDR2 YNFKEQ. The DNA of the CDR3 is TGTGCCAGCAGCCAAGATGTGGGCAGGGCCGACGAGCAGTACTTC. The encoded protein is CASSQDVGRADEQYF.

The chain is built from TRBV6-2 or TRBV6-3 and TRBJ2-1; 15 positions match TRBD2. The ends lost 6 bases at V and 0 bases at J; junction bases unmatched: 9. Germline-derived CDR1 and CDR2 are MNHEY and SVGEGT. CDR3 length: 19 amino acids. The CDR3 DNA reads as TGTGCCAGCAGACAACCAGGACTAGCGGGAGGGAGCTCCTACAATGAGCAGTTCTTC. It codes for CASRQPGLAGGSSYNEQFF.

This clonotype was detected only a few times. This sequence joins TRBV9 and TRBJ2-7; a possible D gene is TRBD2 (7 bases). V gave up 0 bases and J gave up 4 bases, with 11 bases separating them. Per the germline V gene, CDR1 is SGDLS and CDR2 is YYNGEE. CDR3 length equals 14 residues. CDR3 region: CASSVGGGGYEQYF. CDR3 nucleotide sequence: TGTGCCAGCAGCGTAGGAGGGGGGGGTTACGAGCAGTACTTC. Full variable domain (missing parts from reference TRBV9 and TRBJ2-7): DSGVTQTPKHLITATGQRVTLRCSPRSGDLSVYWYQQSLDQGLQFLIQYYNGEERAKGNILERFSAQQFPDLHSELNLSSLELGDSALYFCASSVGGGGYEQYFGPGTRLTVT.

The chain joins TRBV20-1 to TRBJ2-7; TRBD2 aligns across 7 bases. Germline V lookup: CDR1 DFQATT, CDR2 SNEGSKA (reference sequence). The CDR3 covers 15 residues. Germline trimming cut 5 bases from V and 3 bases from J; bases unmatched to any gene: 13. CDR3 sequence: CSAHDLAVGSYEQYF. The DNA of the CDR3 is TGCAGTGCTCACGATCTAGCGGTCGGAAGCTACGAGCAGTACTTC.

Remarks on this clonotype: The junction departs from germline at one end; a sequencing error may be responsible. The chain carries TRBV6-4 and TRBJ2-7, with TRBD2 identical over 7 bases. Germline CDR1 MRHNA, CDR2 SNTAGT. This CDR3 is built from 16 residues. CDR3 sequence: CASSSLGRERSYERYF. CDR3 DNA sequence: TGTGCCAGCAGTAGTCTTGGGAGGGAAAGGTCCTACGAGCGGTACTTC.

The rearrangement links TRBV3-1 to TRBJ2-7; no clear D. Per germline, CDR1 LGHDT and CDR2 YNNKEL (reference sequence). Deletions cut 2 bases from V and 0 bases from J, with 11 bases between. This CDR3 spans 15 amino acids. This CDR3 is CASSQQWDISYEQYF. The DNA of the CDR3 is TGTGCCAGCAGCCAACAATGGGATATCTCCTACGAGCAGTACTTC.

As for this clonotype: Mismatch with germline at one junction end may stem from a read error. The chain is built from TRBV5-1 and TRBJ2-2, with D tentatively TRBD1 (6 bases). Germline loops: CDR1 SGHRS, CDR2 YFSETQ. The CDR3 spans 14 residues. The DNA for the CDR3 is TGCGCCAGCAGTTTGGGGGCGTTCGGCGGGGAGCTGTTTTTT. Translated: CASSLGAFGGELFF.

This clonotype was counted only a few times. CDR3 sequence reads: CASSNGAYGYTF. As DNA, the CDR3 is TGTGCCAGCAGCAACGGGGCCTATGGCTACACCTTC. The chain employs TRBV27 and TRBJ1-2; tentative D call: TRBD1 (5 bases). Germline CDR1 reads MNHEY; CDR2 reads SMNVEV (reference sequence). The CDR3 loop spans 12 amino acids. Trimming removed 6 bases at V and 4 bases at J, with 9 bases between.

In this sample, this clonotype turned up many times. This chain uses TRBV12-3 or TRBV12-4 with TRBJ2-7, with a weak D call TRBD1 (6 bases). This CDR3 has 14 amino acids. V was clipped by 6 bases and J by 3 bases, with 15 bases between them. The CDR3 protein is CASSLDRWSYEQYF. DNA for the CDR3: TGTGCCAGCAGCCTCGACAGGTGGAGCTACGAGCAGTACTTC.

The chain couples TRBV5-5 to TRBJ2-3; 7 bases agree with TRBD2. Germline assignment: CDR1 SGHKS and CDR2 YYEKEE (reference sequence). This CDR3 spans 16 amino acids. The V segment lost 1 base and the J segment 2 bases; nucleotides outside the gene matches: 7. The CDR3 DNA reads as TGTGCCAGCAGCTTGAGGGCGGGAGCTTACACAGATACGCAGTATTTT. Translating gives CASSLRAGAYTDTQYF.

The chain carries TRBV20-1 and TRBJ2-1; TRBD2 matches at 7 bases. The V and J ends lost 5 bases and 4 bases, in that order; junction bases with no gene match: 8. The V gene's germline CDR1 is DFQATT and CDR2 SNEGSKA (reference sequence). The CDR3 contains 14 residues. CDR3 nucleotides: TGCAGTGCTGATCGGGGAGCGGGGTACAATGAGCAGTTCTTC. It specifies CSADRGAGYNEQFF.

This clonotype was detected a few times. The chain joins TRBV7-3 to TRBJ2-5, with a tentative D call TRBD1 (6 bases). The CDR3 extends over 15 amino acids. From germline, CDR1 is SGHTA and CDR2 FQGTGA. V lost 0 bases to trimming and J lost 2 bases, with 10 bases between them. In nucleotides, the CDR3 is TGTGCCAGCAGCTTAACGGACAGTCTACAAGAGACCCAGTACTTC. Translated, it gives CASSLTDSLQETQYF. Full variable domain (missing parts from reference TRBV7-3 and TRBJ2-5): GAGVSQTPSNKVTEKGKYVELRCDPISGHTALYWYRQSLGQGPEFLIYFQGTGAADDSGLPNDRFFAVRPEGSVSTLKIQRTERGDSAVYLCASSLTDSLQETQYFGPGTRLLVL.

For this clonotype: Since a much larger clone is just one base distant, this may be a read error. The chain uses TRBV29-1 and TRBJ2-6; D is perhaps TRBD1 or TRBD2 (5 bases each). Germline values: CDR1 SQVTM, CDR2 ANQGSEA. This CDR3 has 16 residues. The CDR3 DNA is TGCAACGTTGTAGGCCGAGGGACCTCTGGGGCCAACGTCCTGACTTTC. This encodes CNVVGRGTSGANVLTF.